Presented here are 14 T cell receptor beta chains from one specimen sequenced in a study of early T cells in non-severe SARS-CoV-2 infection. TCRdb recomputed calls from the 5' RACE reads with MiXCR, one row per CDR3 protein. The sample has tens of thousands of distinct CDR3 sequences, roughly a tenth seen once. The sample taken for sequencing was whole blood. The receptors stem from an adult who was a healthcare worker with PCR-confirmed SARS-CoV-2 infection or an uninfected control (not recorded which).

This clonotype was counted ten times or more. The V gene is TRBV7-3, the J gene TRBJ1-2; 7 nucleotides match TRBD1. The length of the CDR3 is 14 residues. Germline loops: CDR1 SGHTA, CDR2 FQGTGA. Trimming at V came to 0 bases and at J to 7 bases, leaving 5 bases not matched to a gene. The DNA of the CDR3 is TGTGCCAGCAGCTTAACAGGGGGCATGGGTGGCTACACCTTC. Its protein product is CASSLTGGMGGYTF. The full variable domain, completed using reference TRBV7-3 and TRBJ1-2, is GAGVSQTPSNKVTEKGKYVELRCDPISGHTALYWYRQSLGQGPEFLIYFQGTGAADDSGLPNDRFFAVRPEGSVSTLKIQRTERGDSAVYLCASSLTGGMGGYTFGSGTRLTVV.

This clonotype was counted many times. V usage is TRBV20-1 and J usage is TRBJ1-1; 8 nucleotides match TRBD1. In germline, CDR1 is DFQATT, CDR2 SNEGSKA (reference sequence). The CDR3 totals 12 residues. The ends lost 3 bases at V and 4 bases at J; junction bases unmatched: 1. The CDR3 DNA reads TGCAGTGCTAGGACAGGGGTCACTGAAGCTTTCTTT. It translates to CSARTGVTEAFF.

This clonotype was observed a few times. This chain links TRBV6-2 or TRBV6-3 with TRBJ2-6; weak D call: TRBD1 (6 bases). Trimming left V 6 bases short and J 0 bases short, with 12 bases between. This CDR3 contains 16 residues. Germline-derived CDR1 and CDR2 are MNHEY and SVGEGT. CDR3 nucleotides: TGTGCCAGCAGGGAGACAGGCCTCTCTGGGGCCAACGTCCTGACTTTC. It translates to CASRETGLSGANVLTF.

The table lists this clonotype with a few counts. This chain connects TRBV7-7 to TRBJ2-5; the match to TRBD1 covers 8 bases. V lost 1 base and J lost 6; bases outside the gene matches: 1. CDR1 is SSHAT and CDR2 is FNYEAQ in the germline V gene (reference sequence). The length of the CDR3 is 13 residues. The DNA of the CDR3 is TGTGCCAGCAGCTTAGGGGACAGGCAGACCCAGTACTTC. Translation gives CASSLGDRQTQYF.

The chain has TRBV2 and TRBJ2-7; TRBD2 aligns across 9 bases. Unmatched junction bases numbered 6, after V lost 7 bases and J lost 2 bases. The CDR3 totals 14 residues. Germline V gene lookup returns CDR1 SNHLY and CDR2 FYNNEI. CDR3 nucleotides: TGTGCCAGCACCTGGTCTAGCGGGGCCTACGAGCAGTACTTC. The encoded protein is CASTWSSGAYEQYF. The variable domain in full, completed from reference TRBV2 and TRBJ2-7, reads EPEVTQTPSHQVTQMGQEVILRCVPISNHLYFYWYRQILGQKVEFLVSFYNNEISEKSEIFDDQFSVERPDGSNFTLKIRSTKLEDSAMYFCASTWSSGAYEQYFGPGTRLTVT.

This clonotype has more than one count but fewer than ten. CDR3 sequence reads: CASLSTSRYGKLFF. The DNA for the CDR3 is TGTGCCAGTCTATCGACAAGTAGATATGGAAAACTGTTTTTT. The gene calls are TRBV19 and TRBJ1-4; the D is unclear. The CDR3 is 14 residues long. Germline-derived CDR1 and CDR2 are LNHDA and SQIVND (reference sequence). Trimming removed 8 bases from V and 10 bases from J, with 20 bases in between.

Many counts were recorded for this clonotype. The chain uses TRBV3-1 and TRBJ2-2; 7 bases align to TRBD2. Germline lookup yields CDR1 LGHDT and CDR2 YNNKEL (reference sequence). Trimming at V came to 4 bases and at J to 7 bases, leaving 6 bases not matched to a gene. The CDR3 covers 14 residues. CDR3 nucleotides: TGTGCCAGCAGCCTAGGCGGGGGAAACGGGGAGCTGTTTTTT. It encodes CASSLGGGNGELFF. Filled out from reference TRBV3-1 and TRBJ2-2, the complete variable domain reads DTAVSQTPKYLVTQMGNDKSIKCEQNLGHDTMYWYKQDSKKFLKIMFSYNNKELIINETVPNRFSPKSPDKAHLNLHINSLELGDSAVYFCASSLGGGNGELFFGEGSRLTVL.

This clonotype was counted many times. The chain recombines TRBV12-3 or TRBV12-4 with TRBJ2-7, with 7 bases matching TRBD1. This CDR3 comprises 13 residues. J was trimmed by 3 bases and V by 4 bases; bases with no gene match: 3. The CDR3 DNA sequence: TGTGCCAGCAGTTGGGGACAGCGCTACGAGCAGTACTTC. It is translated as CASSWGQRYEQYF.

DNA for the CDR3: TGTGCCAGCTCCGGACATCGCACAGATACGCAGTATTTT. Its protein is CASSGHRTDTQYF. The chain joins TRBV7-6 to TRBJ2-3, with D possibly being TRBD1 (5 bases). This CDR3 comprises 13 residues. Trimming left V 8 bases short and J 1 base short, with 10 bases between. Germline values: CDR1 SGHVS, CDR2 FNYEAQ.

This clonotype has only a few counts. Written as DNA, the CDR3 is TGTGCCAGCAGCCATCGTAATGAGTGGACTAGCGGGATCTACGAGCAGTACTTC. This encodes CASSHRNEWTSGIYEQYF. The rearrangement joins TRBV14 to TRBJ2-7; TRBD2 matches 12 bases. Looked up from germline, CDR1 is SGHDN and CDR2 is FVKESK. V lost 3 bases, J lost 3 bases, and 12 bases stayed unmatched. The CDR3 length is 18 residues.

V is TRBV7-9 and J is TRBJ2-5, with 13 bases fitting TRBD2. CDR3 length equals 14 residues. Per germline, CDR1 SEHNR and CDR2 FQNEAQ (reference sequence). The ends lost 10 bases at V and 5 bases at J; junction bases unmatched: 7. The CDR3 here is CATRTSGGLETQYF. As DNA, the CDR3 is TGTGCCACCAGGACTAGCGGGGGCCTCGAGACCCAGTACTTC.

This clonotype came up many times. This sequence joins TRBV7-2 and TRBJ2-3, with 11 bases identical to TRBD2. This CDR3 contains 14 residues. The junction had 7 bases not matched to a gene; V was cut back by 2 bases and J by 12 bases. Germline V gene lookup returns CDR1 SGHTA and CDR2 FQGNSA. CDR3 in amino acids: CASSLFTGLAEQYF. In DNA form, the CDR3 reads TGTGCCAGCAGCTTATTCACGGGACTAGCGGAACAGTATTTT.

This clonotype appeared many times. The chain recombines TRBV4-1 with TRBJ1-2; unclear D gene. The CDR3 runs 14 residues. Trimming left V 0 bases short and J 8 bases short, with 13 bases between. Germline loops: CDR1 MGHRA, CDR2 YSYEKL. CDR3 loop: CASSQERAPLGYTF. The DNA of the CDR3 is TGCGCCAGCAGCCAAGAACGGGCACCGTTAGGCTACACCTTC.

This chain uses TRBV6-5 with TRBJ2-2; the D call may be TRBD1 or TRBD2 (5 bases each). Trimming removed 7 bases at V and 8 bases at J, with 11 bases between. Germline V CDR1 and CDR2: MNHEY, SVGAGI. This CDR3 contains 12 residues. This CDR3 reads CASTKGRGELFF. The CDR3 bases are TGTGCCAGCACAAAGGGGAGAGGGGAGCTGTTTTTT.